This T cell receptor beta chain was documented in a study of blood T cells in healthy people across ages. With a J-beta primer mix and a sample-barcoded 5' primer, a second PCR ran roughly 6 to 11 cycles. A tag from a template-switch adaptor with 12 random nucleotides marked each cDNA molecule. Per-sample output comprised a minimum of 2.5 million paired-end reads containing CDR3. Each CDR3 protein is one row after TCRdb ran MiXCR on the 5' RACE reads. The table lists 1.5 million to 2 million distinct CDR3 sequences, about 39% of them singletons. This CDR3 spans 15 amino acids. V was cut by 4 bases and J by 0 bases, with 15 bases left in between. CDR1 and CDR2 from the germline V gene are DFQATT and SNEGSKA (reference sequence).

The receptor's source is a human donor in good health. The rearrangement joins TRBV20-1 to TRBJ1-1, with a weak D call TRBD1 (6 bases). The sample consisted of blood. The chain's CDR3 is CSAKGQLFMNTEAFF. DNA of the CDR3: TGCAGTGCTAAAGGACAGCTCTTCATGAACACTGAAGCTTTCTTT.